Listed below are T cell receptor beta chains from one sample, sequenced in a study of T cells in Graves' hyperthyroidism and ophthalmopathy. TCRdb itself ran the multiplex PCR reads through MiXCR, one entry per CDR3 protein. The sample lists over 300,000 distinct CDR3 sequences; roughly an eighth were seen once. Specimen: blood. These receptors were collected from a middle-aged woman with Graves' ophthalmopathy. Each CDR3 is given with its conserved first and last residue. Not every row has a clone size; where given, it reads once, few, many or a size class.

CDR3 protein	CDR3 length	clone size	J gene	V gene
CASSPRTGTYEQYF	14	NA	TRBJ2-7	TRBV14
CASTLDGISNQPQHF	15	many	TRBJ1-5	TRBV12-3/TRBV12-4
CASSFGTGAGELFF	14	many	TRBJ2-2	TRBV27
CASSLTVTGGAYQPQHF	17	NA	TRBJ1-5	TRBV7-9
CASRGRTGSNQPQHF	15	many	TRBJ1-5	TRBV2
CSASRAGYSNQPQHF	15	many	TRBJ1-5	TRBV20-1
CASSLAVTLDRKKRHQPQHF	20	many	TRBJ1-5	TRBV7-8
CASSLGVRSGANYGYTF	17	many	TRBJ1-2	TRBV7-9
CASSPWTSGYGYTF	14	many	TRBJ1-2	TRBV11-2
CASSFTREGNSPLHF	15	NA	TRBJ1-6	TRBV5-6
CASRRQGGNEQFF	13	many	TRBJ2-1	TRBV6-1
CASMEAWTEAFF	12	few	TRBJ1-1	TRBV6-2/TRBV6-3
CASKAEPRTEAFF	13	many	TRBJ1-1	TRBV6-1
CAGSLLNRVYGYTF	14	few	TRBJ1-2	TRBV12-3/TRBV12-4
CASSLQGIRNYGYTF	15	many	TRBJ1-2	TRBV28
CASSHRISTDTQYF	14	many	TRBJ2-3	TRBV11-3
CASSSRAEAFF	11	few	TRBJ1-1	TRBV6-1
CASSVKETQYF	11	few	TRBJ2-5	TRBV6-1
CSARVGGDYQPQHF	14	many	TRBJ1-5	TRBV20-1
CSVDVGGTGHGEQYF	15	few	TRBJ2-7	TRBV29-1
CASSQSWGGYTF	12	NA	TRBJ1-2	TRBV3-1
CASSLSGAREQYF	13	many	TRBJ2-7	TRBV11-2
CASSFQGKMSYTF	13	many	TRBJ1-2	TRBV7-9
CASSSLSVTGVQSSYNSPLHF	21	many	TRBJ1-6	TRBV6-1
CSGTLLADNEQFF	13	many	TRBJ2-1	TRBV29-1
CASSFRLTDTQYF	13	many	TRBJ2-3	TRBV7-2
CASSLAPGFGNIQYF	15	many	TRBJ2-4	TRBV11-2
CASSEEVAALTDTQYF	16	many	TRBJ2-3	TRBV2
CSARLVKFGNALYNEQFF	18	many	TRBJ2-1	TRBV20-1
CASSKDRPYSNQPQHF	16	NA	TRBJ1-5	TRBV19
CASSLGYSSYNEQFF	15	many	TRBJ2-1	TRBV5-6
CASSTGLSSAYNEQFF	16	NA	TRBJ2-1	TRBV7-6
CASSPLPGGDQPQHF	15	many	TRBJ1-5	TRBV5-1
CASREQGASYNEQFF	15	many	TRBJ2-1	TRBV28
CASSWGQGRNTEAFF	15	medium-sized	TRBJ1-1	TRBV5-1
CATSRVDRNSPLHF	14	many	TRBJ1-6	TRBV15
CATSPTSLSHLTFYEQYF	18	NA	TRBJ2-7	TRBV27
CASSLVEGNTEAFF	14	NA	TRBJ1-1	TRBV5-4
CASSDPPGGEADHGYTF	17	few	TRBJ1-2	TRBV19
CASTRGRTDTQYF	13	few	TRBJ2-3	TRBV7-9
CATSPRDRVYNEQFF	15	NA	TRBJ2-1	TRBV24-1
CASSQRGLYGYTF	13	many	TRBJ1-2	TRBV27
CSASGGRSYEQFF	13	many	TRBJ2-1	TRBV20-1
CASSSGGGFGINEQFF	16	NA	TRBJ2-1	TRBV5-1
CSARGGTFSYNEQFF	15	many	TRBJ2-1	TRBV20-1